The 13 T cell receptor beta chains presented below share a single source sample, sequenced in a study of long-term antiretroviral therapy in people with HIV. At the survey level, the v3.0 immunoSEQ assay was run. Data came from immunoSEQ multiplex PCR; TCRdb stores just in-frame clones and leaves some out. The sample lists about 39,000 clones; around 85% were seen once. The sample was unsorted PBMCs, taken 1.2 years after starting antiretroviral therapy. The origin of the receptors is a woman aged 50 to 60 with HIV.

The chain is built from TRBV29-1 and TRBJ1-1; no reliable D call. This CDR3 is 12 amino acids long. V lost 4 bases, J lost 3 bases, and 9 bases lay in between. Germline V gene data show CDR1 as SQVTM and CDR2 as ANQGSEA. The CDR3 bases are TGCAGCGTTGGACTTTGGGACACTGAAGCTTTCTTT. It encodes CSVGLWDTEAFF.

The sample holds one count of this clone. The chain uses TRBV2 and TRBJ1-1; no firm D call. Germline CDR1 is SNHLY and CDR2 is FYNNEI. This CDR3 has 13 residues. Between the trimmed V and J ends, which lost 2 bases and 11 bases, there was a span of 15 bases. CDR3 sequence (DNA): TGTGCCAGCAGTGAATCCTCGGAAGGAAGGGCTTTCTTT. It is translated as CASSESSEGRAFF.

The chain recombines TRBV23-1 with TRBJ2-5; no reliable D call. TRBV23-1 is an ORF, with its function uncertain. The CDR3 extends over 13 amino acids. Between the trimmed V and J ends, which lost 4 bases and 4 bases, there was a span of 10 bases. In nucleotides, the CDR3 is TGCGCCAGCAGTCGACCCGGGCGAGAGACCCAGTACTTC. It is translated as CASSRPGRETQYF.

This rearrangement joins TRBV5-1 to TRBJ2-2; maybe TRBD2 (5 bases). The CDR3 totals 17 residues. CDR1 is SGHRS and CDR2 is YFSETQ in the germline V gene. V was trimmed by 0 bases and J by 1 base, leaving 13 bases between them. In DNA form, the CDR3 reads TGCGCCAGCAGCTTGGCAGGAGGAGCAGGGAACACCGGGGAGCTGTTTTTT. Protein sequence: CASSLAGGAGNTGELFF.

A few counts support this clone. This rearrangement joins TRBV7-2 to TRBJ1-5; no clear D. The CDR3 runs 13 residues. The V end lost 4 bases, the J end lost 7 bases, and 11 bases lay between the germline ends. The germline V gene encodes CDR1 SGHTA and CDR2 FQGNSA. The CDR3 region has the DNA TGTGCCAGCAGCTCGACCCTGCAACAGCCCCAGCATTTT. Amino acids: CASSSTLQQPQHF. Drawing the rest from reference TRBV7-2 and TRBJ1-5, the complete variable domain is GAGVSQSPSNKVTEKGKDVELRCDPISGHTALYWYRQSLGQGLEFLIYFQGNSAPDKSGLPSDRFSAERTGGSVSTLTIQRTQQEDSAVYLCASSSTLQQPQHFGDGTRLSIL.

This chain links TRBV10-3 with TRBJ2-3; possibly TRBD2 for D (6 bases). This CDR3 is 15 amino acids long. Germline CDR1 reads ENHRY; CDR2 reads SYGVKD. V lost 3 bases, J lost 1 base, and 11 bases lay in between. For the CDR3, the DNA is TGTGCCATCAGTGATGGGCGGGATCGCACAGATACGCAGTATTTT. Translated: CAISDGRDRTDTQYF.

The genes are TRBV5-1 and TRBJ2-2, with a weak D call TRBD1 (5 bases). The V gene lost 0 bases and the J gene lost 5 bases, with 11 bases spanning the gap. CDR3 size: 15 residues. Germline values: CDR1 SGHRS, CDR2 YFSETQ. The DNA of the CDR3 is TGCGCCAGCAGCTTGGGACAGCTGGGGACCGGGGAGCTGTTTTTT. This sequence encodes CASSLGQLGTGELFF.

V gene TRBV6-1 combines with J gene TRBJ1-2; no clear D. Trimming cost V 6 bases and J 6 bases, with 11 bases left between them. The CDR3 contains 12 residues. The germline V gene has CDR1 MNHNS and CDR2 SASEGT. In DNA form, the CDR3 reads TGTGCCAGCAGAAGTACATGGGATGGCTACACCTTC. Translating gives CASRSTWDGYTF.

The J gene is TRBJ2-3, the V gene TRBV6-1, with TRBD1 matching over 8 bases. The CDR3 has 15 residues. Trimming cost V 7 bases and J 4 bases; bases outside gene matches: 10. Germline V gene lookup returns CDR1 MNHNS and CDR2 SASEGT. In DNA form, the CDR3 reads TGTGCCAGCACCACAGGACAGGGAAGGGCAGATACGCAGTATTTT. Amino acid sequence: CASTTGQGRADTQYF.

This rearrangement joins TRBV2 to TRBJ1-2; D not resolved. This CDR3 has 12 amino acids. V was cut by 2 bases and J by 8 bases, with 9 bases left in between. The germline gives CDR1 SNHLY, CDR2 FYNNEI. Written as DNA, the CDR3 is TGTGCCAGCAGTGAATCGGGGAAGGGCTACACCTTC. Its translation is CASSESGKGYTF.

The chain employs TRBV9 and TRBJ1-1; TRBD1 aligns across 12 bases. The CDR3 is 18 amino acids. CDR1 is SGDLS, CDR2 YYNGEE, per germline. With V trimmed by 4 bases and J by 4 bases, 14 bases remained unmatched. The CDR3 spells CASSPPMGQGASSTEAFF. CDR3 DNA sequence: TGTGCCAGCAGCCCCCCAATGGGACAGGGGGCTTCGAGCACTGAAGCTTTCTTT.

V and J are TRBV5-4 and TRBJ2-3, with D perhaps TRBD1 or TRBD2 (6 bases each). Germline CDR1 reads SGHNT; CDR2 reads YYREEE (reference sequence). This CDR3 comprises 16 residues. V was cut by 6 bases and J by 5 bases, with 22 bases left in between. CDR3 coding DNA: TGTGCCAGCAACCTAGGGGGGCCCGCTGGGATAGATACGCAGTATTTT. This gives the protein CASNLGGPAGIDTQYF.

The CDR3 nucleotides are TGTGCCAGCAGCTTTAACACAGGGATCAGGGGGTTCCCGAACACTGAAGCTTTCTTT. Protein sequence: CASSFNTGIRGFPNTEAFF. The chain couples TRBV7-9 to TRBJ1-1; TRBD1 matches at 7 bases. The germline CDR1 and CDR2 sequences are SEHNR and FQNEAQ (reference sequence). The CDR3 loop spans 19 amino acids. With 3 bases clipped from V and 1 base from J, the junction kept 17 bases outside the gene matches.